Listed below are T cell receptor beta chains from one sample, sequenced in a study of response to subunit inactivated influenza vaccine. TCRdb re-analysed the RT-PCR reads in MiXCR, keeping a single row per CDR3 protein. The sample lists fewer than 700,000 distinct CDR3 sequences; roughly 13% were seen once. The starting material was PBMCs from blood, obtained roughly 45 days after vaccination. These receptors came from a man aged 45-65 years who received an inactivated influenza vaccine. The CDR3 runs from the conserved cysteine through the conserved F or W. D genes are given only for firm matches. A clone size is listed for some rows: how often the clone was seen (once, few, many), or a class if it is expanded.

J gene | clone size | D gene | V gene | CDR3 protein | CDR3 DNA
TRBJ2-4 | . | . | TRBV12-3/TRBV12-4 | CASSSYGGDRAKNIQYF | TGTGCCAGCAGTTCCTATGGAGGGGATCGAGCCAAAAACATTCAGTACTTC
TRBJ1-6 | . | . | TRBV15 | CATSRGASGSPLHF | TGTGCCACCAGCAGAGGGGCCTCGGGGTCCCCCCTCCACTTT
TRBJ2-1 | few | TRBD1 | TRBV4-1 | CASSQDTPGQFYNEQFF | TGCGCCAGCAGCCAGGATACTCCGGGACAGTTCTACAATGAGCAGTTCTTC
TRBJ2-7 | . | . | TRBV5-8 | CASSLGHNTYEQYF | TGTGCCAGCAGCTTGGGGCACAATACCTACGAGCAGTACTTC
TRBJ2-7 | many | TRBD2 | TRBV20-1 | CSARDRRGRTYEQYF | TGCAGTGCTAGAGATCGTCGCGGGAGGACCTACGAGCAGTACTTC
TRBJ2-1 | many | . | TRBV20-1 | CSALFRGRGAEQFF | TGCAGTGCTCTTTTCCGGGGAAGAGGCGCTGAGCAGTTCTTC
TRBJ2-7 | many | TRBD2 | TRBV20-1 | CSARRTSGSYEQYF | TGCAGTGCTAGGCGGACTAGCGGGAGTTACGAGCAGTACTTC
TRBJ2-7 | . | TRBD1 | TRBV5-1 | CASSLGSTGAYEQYF | TGCGCCAGCAGCTTGGGTAGTACAGGGGCCTACGAGCAGTACTTC
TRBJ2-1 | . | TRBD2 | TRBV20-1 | CSARDPSRLTSGVSYNEQFF | TGCAGTGCTAGAGATCCTAGCCGATTGACTAGCGGCGTCTCCTACAATGAGCAGTTCTTC
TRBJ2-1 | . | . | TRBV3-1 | CASSLRHFNEQFF | TGTGCCAGCAGCCTACGGCATTTCAATGAGCAGTTCTTC
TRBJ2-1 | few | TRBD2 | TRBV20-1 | CSAAASGTYNEQFF | TGCAGTGCGGCAGCTAGCGGGACCTACAATGAGCAGTTCTTC
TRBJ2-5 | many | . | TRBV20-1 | CSASSSSSQETQYF | TGCAGTGCTAGTTCTAGTAGTTCCCAAGAGACCCAGTACTTC
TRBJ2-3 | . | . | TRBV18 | CASSPGDLKVTDTQYF | TGTGCCAGCTCACCCGGGGACCTTAAAGTGACAGATACGCAGTATTTT
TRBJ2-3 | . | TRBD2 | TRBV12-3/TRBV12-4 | CASQKRGGSDTQYF | TGTGCCAGCCAAAAACGGGGGGGCTCAGATACGCAGTATTTT
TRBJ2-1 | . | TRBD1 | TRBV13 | CASSPRTGGEASGYEFF | TGTGCCAGCAGCCCGAGGACAGGGGGCGAGGCTAGCGGGTATGAGTTCTTC
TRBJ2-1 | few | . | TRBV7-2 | CASSLAVGGSYNEQFF | TGTGCCAGCAGCTTAGCGGTGGGGGGTTCCTACAATGAGCAGTTCTTC
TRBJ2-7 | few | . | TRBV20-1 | CSARGPTDQYF | TGCAGTGCTAGGGGGCCGACGGACCAGTACTTC
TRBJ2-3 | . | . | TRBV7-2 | CASSFHGRGNTDTQYF | TGTGCCAGCAGCTTCCATGGGAGAGGGAACACAGATACGCAGTATTTT
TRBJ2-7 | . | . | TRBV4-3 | CASSETLPSYEQYF | TGCGCCAGCAGCGAGACCCTGCCTTCCTACGAGCAGTACTTC
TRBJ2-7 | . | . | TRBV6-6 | CASALTGLYEQYF | TGTGCCAGCGCCTTAACAGGGCTCTACGAGCAGTACTTC
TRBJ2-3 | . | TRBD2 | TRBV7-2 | CASRRIAGGQTDTQYF | TGTGCCAGCAGACGGATAGCGGGAGGTCAGACAGATACGCAGTATTTT
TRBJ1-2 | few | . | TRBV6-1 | CASRPGADYGYTF | TGTGCCAGCCGCCCCGGGGCTGACTATGGCTACACCTTC
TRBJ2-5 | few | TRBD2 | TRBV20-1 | CSASSGRAGETQYF | TGCAGTGCTTCTAGCGGGAGGGCCGGAGAGACCCAGTACTTC
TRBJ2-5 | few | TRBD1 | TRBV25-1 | CASSEPDRAAETQYF | TGTGCCAGCAGTGAACCTGACAGGGCGGCAGAGACCCAGTACTTC
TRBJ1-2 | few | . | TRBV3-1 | CASSQEKGLYGYTF | TGTGCCAGCAGCCAAGAGAAGGGGCTCTATGGCTACACCTTC
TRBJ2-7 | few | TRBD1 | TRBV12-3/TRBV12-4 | CASSLAPGTGAEQYF | TGTGCCAGCAGTTTAGCGCCGGGGACAGGGGCCGAGCAGTACTTC
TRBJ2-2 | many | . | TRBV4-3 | CASSRLADRGYTGELFF | TGCGCCAGCAGCCGACTAGCGGACAGGGGGTATACCGGGGAGCTGTTTTTT
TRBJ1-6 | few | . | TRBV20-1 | CSAREGLHNSPLHF | TGCAGTGCTAGAGAGGGACTGCATAATTCACCCCTCCACTTT
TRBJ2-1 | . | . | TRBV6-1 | CASSDQIVGQTNRDEQFF | TGTGCCAGCAGTGACCAAATTGTAGGGCAAACAAATAGGGATGAGCAGTTCTTC
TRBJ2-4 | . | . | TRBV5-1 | CASRSDGSVRAKNIQYF | TGCGCCAGCAGAAGTGACGGGAGTGTCCGCGCCAAAAACATTCAGTACTTC
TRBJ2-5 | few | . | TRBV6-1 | CASRQGAGRLRAQETQYF | TGTGCCAGCAGACAAGGGGCCGGACGTCTCCGGGCCCAAGAGACCCAGTACTTC
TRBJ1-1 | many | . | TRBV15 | CATSRTDGNTEAFF | TGTGCCACCAGCAGAACGGACGGAAACACTGAAGCTTTCTTT
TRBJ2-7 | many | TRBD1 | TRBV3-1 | CASSLWDRQLEQYF | TGTGCCAGCAGCTTATGGGACAGACAACTCGAGCAGTACTTC
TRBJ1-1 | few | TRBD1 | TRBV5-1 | CASSLGDRATEAFF | TGCGCCAGCAGCTTGGGAGACAGGGCCACTGAAGCTTTCTTT
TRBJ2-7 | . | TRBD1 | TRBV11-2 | CASSNRDSSEQYF | TGTGCCAGCAGCAACCGGGACAGTTCCGAGCAGTACTTC
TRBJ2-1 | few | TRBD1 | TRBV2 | CASSVQGVGYNEQFF | TGTGCCAGCAGTGTACAGGGGGTAGGGTACAATGAGCAGTTCTTC
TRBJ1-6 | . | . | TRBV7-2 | CASSLEVRLNSPLHF | TGTGCCAGCAGCTTAGAGGTCAGGTTAAATTCACCCCTCCACTTT
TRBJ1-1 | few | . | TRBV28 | CASSIGGSPEAFF | TGTGCCAGCAGTATCGGGGGCTCCCCTGAAGCTTTCTTT
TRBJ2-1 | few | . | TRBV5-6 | CASRAGDKLFSYNEQFF | TGTGCCAGCAGGGCCGGGGACAAATTATTCTCCTACAATGAGCAGTTCTTC
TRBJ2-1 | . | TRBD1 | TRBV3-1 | CASSHRADRARPSYNEQFF | TGTGCCAGCAGCCATCGCGCGGACAGGGCCCGTCCCTCCTACAATGAGCAGTTCTTC
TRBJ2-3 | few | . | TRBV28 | CASSFPGGGDTQYF | TGTGCCAGCAGTTTCCCAGGGGGGGGTGATACGCAGTATTTT
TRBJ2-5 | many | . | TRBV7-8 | CASSRFGDWKKETQYF | TGTGCCAGCAGTAGATTCGGGGACTGGAAGAAAGAGACCCAGTACTTC
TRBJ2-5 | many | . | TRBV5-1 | CASSLNGQETQYF | TGCGCCAGCAGCTTGAACGGGCAAGAGACCCAGTACTTC
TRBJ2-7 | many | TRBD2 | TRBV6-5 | CASSYSLAGAYEQYF | TGTGCCAGCAGTTACTCTCTAGCGGGAGCCTACGAGCAGTACTTC
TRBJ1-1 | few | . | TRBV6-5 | CASSYWGDTNTEAFF | TGTGCCAGCAGTTACTGGGGGGACACCAACACTGAAGCTTTCTTT